This TCR beta chain was captured in a study of cytomegalovirus exposure and HLA in healthy donors. Whole-study context: The roughly 110 validation repertoires were produced on the same platform as the 550 to 700 repertoires of the first cohort. This was reported in a later analysis.

A word on this clone: No antigen is known for it.

Findings and caveats of the study: Rare TCR sequences dominated, though some public TCRs recurred in many donors. Researchers catalogued around 150 TCR beta chains as cytomegalovirus-associated. A later analysis found first-cohort TCR clusters tended to co-occur in the 100 to 150 validation repertoires.

Sequenced by immunoSEQ multiplex PCR; TCRdb stores in-frame clones only, minus some. The table has about 140,000 clones, 70% to 90% seen once. The trim removed 6 bases at V and 8 bases at J, leaving 6 bases unmatched. The CDR3 spans 12 residues. CDR1 is MDHEN and CDR2 is SYDVKM in the germline V gene. The sequencing sample was made of PBMCs. The chain carries TRBV28 and TRBJ1-2; TRBD1 aligns across 7 bases. This receptor was obtained from a woman younger than 35 in good health and CMV-seropositive. DNA for the CDR3: TGTGCCAGCAGCCGACAGGGTGTAGGCTACACCTTC. It codes for CASSRQGVGYTF.